These 27 T cell receptor beta chains came from one sample sequenced in a study of spatial heterogeneity in lung cancer. TCRdb reprocessed the 5' RACE reads with MiXCR, giving one entry per CDR3 protein. This sample has tens of thousands of distinct CDR3 sequences, with around 7% found just once. As to time point: sample taken at primary tumor resection. The input material, whole RNA from tumor, nontumor lung or frozen PBMC, was sequenced unsorted. The material sequenced was PBMCs, taken at surgery. The receptor source for this set is a female donor with early-stage non-small cell lung cancer.

This clonotype occurred many times. The gene calls are TRBV29-1 and TRBJ2-1; D may be TRBD1 (6 bases). The germline CDR1 and CDR2 sequences are SQVTM and ANQGSEA. V lost 7 bases and J 4 bases, leaving 14 bases between the germline ends. This CDR3 is built from 13 residues. In DNA form, the CDR3 reads TGCAGCGCAGACAGGAAGAGGTACAATGAGCAGTTCTTC. Amino acid sequence: CSADRKRYNEQFF.

In this sample, this clonotype turned up many times. The chain recombines TRBV4-2 with TRBJ2-3, with unresolved D. The germline V and J ends were trimmed by 0 bases and 2 bases, with 12 bases remaining between them. The CDR3 covers 16 residues. Germline CDR1 is LGHNA and CDR2 is YNFKEQ. The CDR3 DNA sequence: TGTGCCAGCAGCCAAGACCCAAGTCAAGACACAGATACGCAGTATTTT. Translation gives CASSQDPSQDTDTQYF.

A word on this clonotype: Given a much more abundant clone one base away, this may be a read error. V usage is TRBV5-1 and J usage is TRBJ2-3; 8 bases align to TRBD1. The CDR3 runs 14 residues. Germline-derived CDR1 and CDR2 are SGHRS and YFSETQ. The CDR3 reads CTSSTGQGGDTQYF. The CDR3 nucleotides are TGCACCAGCAGCACCGGACAGGGAGGTGATACGCAGTATTTT.

This clonotype appeared many times. J is TRBJ2-1 and V is TRBV20-1; D not resolved. The V and J ends lost 6 bases and 4 bases respectively, with 13 bases between them. CDR1 is DFQATT and CDR2 is SNEGSKA in the germline V gene (reference sequence). This CDR3 contains 13 residues. The DNA for the CDR3 is TGCAGTGCCAGTACGGGCCTTTACAATGAGCAGTTCTTC. Protein product: CSASTGLYNEQFF.

This clonotype was detected many times. The chain recombines TRBV19 with TRBJ1-5, with a tentative D call TRBD1 (6 bases). Trimming cost V 8 bases and J 3 bases, with 14 bases left between them. Germline CDR1 LNHDA, CDR2 SQIVND (reference sequence). The length of the CDR3 is 14 residues. The DNA of the CDR3 is TGTGCCAGTCAGAGGAGGGGGTACAATCAGCCCCAGCATTTT. This sequence encodes CASQRRGYNQPQHF. The variable domain in full, completed from reference TRBV19 and TRBJ1-5, reads DGGITQSPKYLFRKEGQNVTLSCEQNLNHDAMYWYRQDPGQGLRLIYYSQIVNDFQKGDIAEGYSVSREKKESFPLTVTSAQKNPTAFYLCASQRRGYNQPQHFGDGTRLSIL.

This clonotype was counted a few times. The chain combines TRBV20-1 with TRBJ2-1; possibly TRBD1 for D (5 bases). The CDR3 consists of 16 residues. V shed 5 bases and J shed 7 bases, with 24 bases lying between them. Germline V CDR1 and CDR2: DFQATT, SNEGSKA (reference sequence). This CDR3 reads CSAGTGAGPRLNEQFF. The CDR3 DNA follows: TGCAGTGCTGGCACTGGGGCCGGGCCAAGGCTGAATGAGCAGTTCTTC.

This clonotype was seen many times. V and J are TRBV7-2 and TRBJ2-1, with 7 nucleotides matching TRBD1. In germline, CDR1 is SGHTA, CDR2 FQGNSA. The ends lost 1 base at V and 6 bases at J; junction bases unmatched: 3. The CDR3 contains 14 residues. Here the CDR3 reads CASSLEWDSNEQFF. The DNA for the CDR3 is TGTGCCAGCAGCTTAGAATGGGACAGCAATGAGCAGTTCTTC.

This clonotype was observed many times. The rearrangement joins TRBV28 to TRBJ2-7; D may be TRBD2 (6 bases). CDR3 size: 14 residues. Germline CDR1 is MDHEN and CDR2 is SYDVKM. V shed 3 bases and J shed 0 bases, with 9 bases lying between them. CDR3 protein: CASSFTEGSYEQYF. The DNA of the CDR3 is TGTGCCAGCAGTTTTACGGAGGGCTCCTACGAGCAGTACTTC.

This clonotype was recorded many times. This sequence joins TRBV20-1 and TRBJ2-3; no clear D. CDR1 DFQATT and CDR2 SNEGSKA come from the germline V gene (reference sequence). V lost 0 bases and J lost 7, with 11 bases in between. The CDR3 loop spans 13 amino acids. CDR3 DNA sequence: TGCAGTGCTAGAGAGCCCGCCTCGCATACGCAGTATTTT. Its protein product is CSAREPASHTQYF.

The sample holds many counts of this clonotype. V and J are TRBV20-1 and TRBJ2-7; a possible D gene is TRBD2 (5 bases). The germline V gene encodes CDR1 DFQATT and CDR2 SNEGSKA (reference sequence). CDR3 length: 10 residues. Trimming shortened V by 6 bases and J by 3 bases, and 6 bases separated the two germline ends. The CDR3 reads CSADYYEQYF. The DNA of the CDR3 is TGCAGTGCCGACTACTACGAGCAGTACTTC.

This clonotype was detected ten times or more. The rearrangement links TRBV12-3 or TRBV12-4 to TRBJ1-1; D gene unclear. This CDR3 comprises 12 residues. Trimming cost V 3 bases and J 5 bases, with 7 bases left between them. The CDR3 sequence: CASSFPGTEAFF. CDR3 DNA sequence: TGTGCCAGCAGTTTTCCGGGGACTGAAGCTTTCTTT.

This clonotype was picked up many times. V usage is TRBV5-4 and J usage is TRBJ2-2; TRBD1 agrees at 9 bases. This CDR3 is built from 14 residues. Germline values: CDR1 SGHNT, CDR2 YYREEE (reference sequence). J gave up 7 bases and V 3 bases, and 4 bases lay outside the gene matches. This CDR3 is CASSWDRANGELFF. The CDR3 DNA is TGTGCCAGCAGCTGGGACAGGGCGAACGGGGAGCTGTTTTTT.

This clonotype was observed many times. The rearrangement joins TRBV6-4 to TRBJ2-3; D is perhaps TRBD2 (6 bases). Germline loops: CDR1 MRHNA, CDR2 SNTAGT. V lost 2 bases to trimming and J lost 2 bases, with 11 bases between them. The CDR3 has 15 amino acids. For the CDR3, the DNA is TGTGCCAGCAGTGACGGAGGGGCCCTCACAGATACGCAGTATTTT. This gives the protein CASSDGGALTDTQYF.

The J gene is TRBJ1-1, the V gene TRBV5-5; D remains ambiguous. V was pared by 0 bases and J by 1 base, with 4 bases between. The germline gives CDR1 SGHKS, CDR2 YYEKEE (reference sequence). This CDR3 spans 13 amino acids. DNA of the CDR3: TGTGCCAGCAGCTTGGGACCGAACACTGAAGCTTTCTTT. Its translation: CASSLGPNTEAFF.

This clonotype was counted at least ten times. The V call is TRBV6-2 or TRBV6-3, the J call TRBJ2-5; unclear D gene. CDR3 length equals 12 residues. The germline V gene encodes CDR1 MNHEY and CDR2 SVGEGT. V was pared by 7 bases and J by 5 bases, with 11 bases between. CDR3 DNA sequence: TGTGCCAGCACCCTTGCCGGGGAGACCCAGTACTTC. Protein: CASTLAGETQYF.

This clonotype has a count of ten or more. The chain combines TRBV20-1 with TRBJ2-4; 10 bases agree with TRBD2. With V trimmed by 5 bases and J by 8 bases, 9 bases remained unmatched. CDR3 length: 14 residues. From germline, CDR1 is DFQATT and CDR2 SNEGSKA (reference sequence). The CDR3 DNA sequence: TGCAGTGCTGTTAATCTAGCGGGGGACGACATTCAGTACTTC. This gives the protein CSAVNLAGDDIQYF.

Ten or more counts support this clonotype. The chain has TRBV20-1 and TRBJ1-5; D ambiguous. The CDR3 covers 12 residues. Germline loops: CDR1 DFQATT, CDR2 SNEGSKA (reference sequence). Trimming stripped 6 bases from V and 2 bases from J, with 8 bases between. The CDR3 DNA reads TGCAGTGCCCGGTCGGGCAATCAGCCCCAGCATTTT. Translating gives CSARSGNQPQHF.

This chain uses TRBV12-3 or TRBV12-4 with TRBJ2-1; D is possibly TRBD1 (6 bases). The CDR3 consists of 18 residues. V shed 6 bases and J shed 3 bases, with 24 bases lying between them. CDR3 sequence (DNA): TGTGCCAGCAGCCAACTCACAGGGATGAGGACATACTACAATGAGCAGTTCTTC. Residues: CASSQLTGMRTYYNEQFF.

This clonotype was seen a handful of times. J is TRBJ2-1 and V is TRBV7-9; either TRBD1 or TRBD2 may supply D (5 bases each). V lost 3 bases and J 1 base, leaving 19 bases between the germline ends. This CDR3 contains 18 residues. Germline assignment: CDR1 SEHNR and CDR2 FQNEAQ (reference sequence). The CDR3 protein is CASSFRSFGAGSYNEQFF. In DNA, the CDR3 is TGTGCCAGCAGCTTTCGTTCGTTCGGGGCAGGATCCTACAATGAGCAGTTCTTC.

The chain employs TRBV20-1 and TRBJ1-1; possible D gene TRBD1, 5 bases. Germline CDR1 reads DFQATT; CDR2 reads SNEGSKA (reference sequence). The CDR3 covers 13 residues. Trimming shortened V by 4 bases and J by 2 bases, and 11 bases separated the two germline ends. The CDR3, as DNA: TGCAGTGCTATCCCCAGGGCCAACACTGAAGCTTTCTTT. It yields the protein CSAIPRANTEAFF.

This clonotype was detected many times. This chain links TRBV12-3 or TRBV12-4 with TRBJ2-7, with D possibly being TRBD1 (5 bases). V lost 7 bases and J 4 bases, leaving 11 bases between the germline ends. The CDR3 covers 12 residues. The CDR3 DNA follows: TGTGCCAGCAAAGGGGATTCGTACGAGCAGTACTTC. It translates to CASKGDSYEQYF.

This chain joins TRBV12-3 or TRBV12-4 and TRBJ1-2; D gene unclear. The CDR3 spans 12 residues. Trimming stripped 5 bases from V and 2 bases from J, with 6 bases between. CDR3 DNA sequence: TGTGCCAGCAGTGGTCCGAACTATGGCTACACCTTC. Translating it yields CASSGPNYGYTF.

This clonotype has at least ten counts. The gene calls are TRBV4-3 and TRBJ2-5, with a weak D call TRBD2 (5 bases). CDR3 size: 15 residues. Germline values: CDR1 LGHNA, CDR2 YSLEER. V lost 1 base, J lost 1 base, and 10 bases lay in between. The CDR3 loop is CASSQVRLTQETQYF. In DNA form, the CDR3 reads TGCGCCAGCAGCCAAGTTCGACTAACCCAAGAGACCCAGTACTTC.

This clonotype appeared a few times. The chain links TRBV2 to TRBJ2-7; 8 bases fit TRBD1. Germline CDR1 and CDR2: SNHLY and FYNNEI. The V and J ends lost 3 bases and 6 bases, in that order; junction bases with no gene match: 1. CDR3 length: 12 amino acids. The CDR3 loop is CASSDRGLEQYF. The CDR3 DNA follows: TGTGCCAGCAGTGACAGGGGGCTCGAGCAGTACTTC.

Many counts were recorded for this clonotype. The chain combines TRBV2 with TRBJ2-3; 8 positions agree with TRBD2. CDR1 and CDR2 from the germline V gene are SNHLY and FYNNEI. V trimming: 5 bases; J trimming: 5 bases; junction bases outside the gene matches: 6. CDR3 length: 14 residues. The CDR3 here is CASSYGLAVDTQYF. CDR3 bases: TGTGCCAGCAGTTACGGACTAGCAGTAGATACGCAGTATTTT.

This clonotype was detected only a few times. The chain recombines TRBV20-1 with TRBJ1-4, with D unclear. The V and J ends lost 3 bases and 5 bases respectively, with 4 bases between them. CDR1 and CDR2 (germline): DFQATT, SNEGSKA (reference sequence). CDR3 length: 11 amino acids. CDR3 sequence reads: CSASVNEKLFF. CDR3 in DNA: TGCAGTGCTAGCGTAAATGAAAAACTGTTTTTT.

There are many counts of this clonotype. This chain uses TRBV29-1 with TRBJ2-1; 7 bases map to TRBD1. Looked up from germline, CDR1 is SQVTM and CDR2 is ANQGSEA. Losses at the gene ends were 7 bases for V and 3 bases for J; bases not matched to a gene: 6. The CDR3 has 13 amino acids. CDR3 sequence reads: CSATGTVYNEQFF. For the CDR3, the DNA is TGCAGCGCCACCGGGACAGTCTACAATGAGCAGTTCTTC.